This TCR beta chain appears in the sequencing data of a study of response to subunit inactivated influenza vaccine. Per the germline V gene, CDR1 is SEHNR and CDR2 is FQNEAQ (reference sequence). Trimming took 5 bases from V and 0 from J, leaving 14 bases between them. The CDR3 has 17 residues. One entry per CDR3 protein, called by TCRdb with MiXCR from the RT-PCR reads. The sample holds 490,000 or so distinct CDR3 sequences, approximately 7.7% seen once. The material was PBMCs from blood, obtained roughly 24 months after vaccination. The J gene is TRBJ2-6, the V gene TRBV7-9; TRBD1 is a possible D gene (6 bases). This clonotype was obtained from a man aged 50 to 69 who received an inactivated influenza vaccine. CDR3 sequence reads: CASSPGQRDSGANVLTF. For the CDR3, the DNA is TGTGCCAGCAGCCCTGGACAGCGAGACTCTGGGGCCAACGTCCTGACTTTC. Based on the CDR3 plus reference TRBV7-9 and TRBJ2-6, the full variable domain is DTGVSQNPRHKITKRGQNVTFRCDPISEHNRLYWYRQTLGQGPEFLTYFQNEAQLEKSRLLSDRFSAERPKGSFSTLEIQRTEQGDSAMYLCASSPGQRDSGANVLTFGAGSRLTVL.